The 17 T cell receptor beta chains below come from one sample, sequenced in a study of blood T cell repertoires in COVID-19. Sequencing was performed with immunoSEQ multiplex PCR; in TCRdb, only in-frame clones are kept and a portion is missing. The table shows about 90,000 clones, with around four fifths occurring only once. Sequenced: peripheral blood. These receptors originate from a man between 50 and 59 years old with acute or convalescent COVID-19.

V and J are TRBV29-1 and TRBJ1-2; unclear D gene. The V end was cut by 7 bases, the J end by 3 bases, with 18 bases between. The CDR3 covers 14 residues. CDR1 is SQVTM, CDR2 ANQGSEA, per germline. The CDR3 sequence is CSGIVGWPDYGYTF. CDR3 DNA sequence: TGCAGCGGGATAGTCGGGTGGCCGGACTATGGCTACACCTTC.

The chain combines TRBV11-2 with TRBJ1-1; D might be TRBD1 (5 bases). CDR1 and CDR2 from the germline V gene are SGHAT and FQNNGV. Trimming pared 2 bases from V and 8 bases from J, leaving 12 bases between. This CDR3 has 13 residues. The DNA for the CDR3 is TGTGCCAGCAGCTTAATCGGGGGGATCGAAGCTTTCTTT. It is translated as CASSLIGGIEAFF.

The chain carries TRBV6-5 and TRBJ1-1; 8 bases fit TRBD1. Germline V CDR1 and CDR2: MNHEY, SVGAGI. Trimming took 2 bases from V and 0 from J; bases not matched to a gene: 5. This CDR3 is 16 amino acids long. This CDR3 reads CASSYGQGEVNTEAFF. The CDR3 DNA reads as TGTGCCAGCAGTTACGGACAGGGAGAAGTGAACACTGAAGCTTTCTTT.

V usage is TRBV7-9 and J usage is TRBJ2-2; 9 positions match TRBD2. This CDR3 is built from 16 residues. The V gene end was trimmed by 3 bases and the J gene end by 5 bases; junction bases not matched to a gene: 7. Germline V gives CDR1 SEHNR, CDR2 FQNEAQ (reference sequence). The CDR3 protein is CASSFRLAGKTGELFF. The CDR3 nucleotides are TGTGCCAGCAGCTTTCGCCTAGCGGGAAAGACCGGGGAGCTGTTTTTT.

This sequence joins TRBV7-8 and TRBJ1-4; TRBD1 matches 9 bases. Germline-derived CDR1 and CDR2 are SGHVS and FQNEAQ. The V segment lost 5 bases and the J segment 8 bases; nucleotides outside the gene matches: 12. The CDR3 consists of 16 residues. The DNA of the CDR3 is TGTGCCAGCAGCCCGCCACCGGGACAGGGAGGGGAAAAACTGTTTTTT. Its translation: CASSPPPGQGGEKLFF.

The gene calls are TRBV29-1 and TRBJ1-4; a weak D match, TRBD1 (5 bases). The germline V gene encodes CDR1 SQVTM and CDR2 ANQGSEA. Trimming took 6 bases from V and 4 from J, leaving 12 bases between them. The CDR3 sequence is 13 residues long. CDR3 protein: CSVSPGGNEKLFF. The CDR3 nucleotides read TGCAGCGTCTCACCCGGGGGTAATGAAAAACTGTTTTTT. Supplemented by reference TRBV29-1 and TRBJ1-4, the full variable domain reads SAVISQKPSRDICQRGTSLTIQCQVDSQVTMMFWYRQQPGQSLTLIATANQGSEATYESGFVIDKFPISRPNLTFSTLTVSNMSPEDSSIYLCSVSPGGNEKLFFGSGTQLSVL.

The V gene is TRBV19, the J gene TRBJ1-4, with D perhaps TRBD1 (6 bases). Germline values: CDR1 LNHDA, CDR2 SQIVND (reference sequence). Trimming removed 4 bases from V and 0 bases from J, with 9 bases in between. The CDR3 sequence is 15 residues long. CDR3 sequence (DNA): TGTGCCAGTAGTACACAGGGTGCAACTAATGAAAAACTGTTTTTT. This sequence encodes CASSTQGATNEKLFF.

V gene TRBV28 combines with J gene TRBJ2-1, with 7 bases lining up with TRBD2. Trimming at V came to 5 bases and at J to 7 bases, leaving 11 bases not matched to a gene. The length of the CDR3 is 15 residues. CDR1 and CDR2 from the germline V gene are MDHEN and SYDVKM. CDR3 sequence: CASSGTGGIGNEQFF. CDR3 nucleotide sequence: TGTGCCAGCAGTGGGACGGGAGGAATCGGGAATGAGCAGTTCTTC.

This chain uses TRBV4-2 with TRBJ2-2, with TRBD2 matching 7 bases. This CDR3 has 16 residues. Looked up from germline, CDR1 is LGHNA and CDR2 is YNFKEQ. The V segment lost 4 bases and the J segment 6 bases; nucleotides outside the gene matches: 11. CDR3 loop: CASSPREEGRAGELFF. The CDR3 DNA follows: TGTGCCAGCAGCCCTCGGGAGGAAGGCCGGGCCGGGGAGCTGTTTTTT.

The sample holds one count of this clone. The chain carries TRBV6-5 and TRBJ2-1; D gene uncertain. This CDR3 contains 15 residues. V was cut by 5 bases and J by 0 bases, with 11 bases left in between. Germline lookup yields CDR1 MNHEY and CDR2 SVGAGI. The CDR3 protein is CASSSSASSYNEQFF. For the CDR3, the DNA is TGTGCCAGCAGTAGCAGCGCGAGCTCCTACAATGAGCAGTTCTTC.

The CDR3 nucleotides are TGTGCCAGCAGCTTATTTGAGCGGGGGGGTGAGCAGTTCTTC. This encodes CASSLFERGGEQFF. The J gene is TRBJ2-1, the V gene TRBV7-9; 10 bases are shared with TRBD2. V gave up 2 bases and J gave up 9 bases; unmatched junction bases: 4. Germline CDR1 and CDR2: SEHNR and FQNEAQ (reference sequence). This CDR3 is built from 14 residues.

This clone came up once. CDR3 loop: CASSPGGNTIYF. The DNA for the CDR3 is TGTGCCAGCAGTCCAGGGGGAAACACCATATATTTT. This chain uses TRBV6-6 with TRBJ1-3, with a tentative D call TRBD1 (5 bases). V was shortened by 5 bases and J by 4 bases, with 6 bases between the two germline ends. The CDR3 has 12 amino acids. CDR1 is MNHNY and CDR2 is SVGAGI in the germline V gene (reference sequence).

Only one count was recorded for this clone. V usage is TRBV7-9 and J usage is TRBJ2-5, with 11 nucleotides matching TRBD2. This CDR3 contains 14 residues. CDR1 is SEHNR, CDR2 FQNEAQ, per germline (reference sequence). J lost 7 bases, V lost 5 bases, and 6 bases had no gene match. CDR3 protein: CASSVGLAVGTQYF. CDR3 nucleotide sequence: TGTGCCAGCAGCGTGGGACTAGCGGTTGGGACCCAGTACTTC.

The rearrangement links TRBV28 to TRBJ2-1, with a tentative D call TRBD1 (5 bases). Germline V CDR1 and CDR2: MDHEN, SYDVKM. The CDR3 spans 15 residues. V was cut by 4 bases and J by 1 base, with 11 bases left in between. The chain's CDR3 is CASSSPQGSYNEQFF. Written as DNA, the CDR3 is TGTGCCAGCAGTTCCCCCCAGGGATCCTACAATGAGCAGTTCTTC.

This chain links TRBV5-6 with TRBJ2-3, with TRBD2 matching over 9 bases. The CDR3 is made up of 19 amino acids. CDR1 SGHDT and CDR2 YYEEEE come from the germline V gene. With V trimmed by 0 bases and J by 4 bases, 15 bases remained unmatched. The CDR3 loop is CASSLASGTSKGPPDTQYF. In DNA, the CDR3 is TGTGCCAGCAGCTTGGCTTCCGGGACTAGCAAGGGTCCCCCAGATACGCAGTATTTT. The full variable domain, completed using reference TRBV5-6 and TRBJ2-3, is DAGVTQSPTHLIKTRGQQVTLRCSPKSGHDTVSWYQQALGQGPQFIFQYYEEEERQRGNFPDRFSGHQFPNYSSELNVNALLLGDSALYLCASSLASGTSKGPPDTQYFGPGTRLTVL.

The chain links TRBV9 to TRBJ2-7; the match to TRBD2 covers 10 bases. Losses at the gene ends were 0 bases for V and 1 base for J; bases not matched to a gene: 4. Germline loops: CDR1 SGDLS, CDR2 YYNGEE. CDR3 length: 16 residues. The CDR3 is CASSVGSGGDSYEQYF. The CDR3 nucleotides are TGTGCCAGCAGCGTAGGGAGCGGGGGGGATTCCTACGAGCAGTACTTC.

This clone was seen a handful of times. The chain recombines TRBV7-2 with TRBJ1-2; possibly TRBD1 for D (5 bases). Germline assignment: CDR1 SGHTA and CDR2 FQGNSA. The CDR3 consists of 13 residues. V lost 6 bases to trimming and J lost 6 bases, with 14 bases between them. The CDR3 reads CASRSDTRNGYTF. The CDR3 bases are TGTGCCAGCAGATCGGACACCAGGAATGGCTACACCTTC.